The 3 T cell receptor beta chains below all came from one sample that was sequenced in a study of blood T cell repertoires in COVID-19. Here immunoSEQ multiplex PCR was the method, and the copy in TCRdb shows in-frame clones only, minus some. The sample records about 250,000 clones, about 93% being singletons. The sequencing input was peripheral blood. The receptor set was obtained from a man aged 30 to 45 with COVID-19, enrolled during active disease.

This rearrangement joins TRBV5-1 to TRBJ1-1, with 8 nucleotides matching TRBD1. V dropped 4 bases and J dropped 4; count of bases not matched to a gene: 6. The CDR3 contains 14 residues. Germline V gene data show CDR1 as SGHRS and CDR2 as YFSETQ. The CDR3 here is CASSPDREFTEAFF. The DNA for the CDR3 is TGCGCCAGCAGCCCGGACAGGGAATTCACTGAAGCTTTCTTT.

This sequence joins TRBV11-2 and TRBJ1-4; 8 bases map to TRBD1. The CDR3 loop spans 16 amino acids. The germline CDR1 and CDR2 sequences are SGHAT and FQNNGV. Trimming cost V 2 bases and J 4 bases; bases outside gene matches: 6. The DNA for the CDR3 is TGTGCCAGCAGCTTAAGTCAGGGGGCTGTTAATGAAAAACTGTTTTTT. This codes for CASSLSQGAVNEKLFF.

This clone was detected only once. This chain uses TRBV14 with TRBJ2-3; the match to TRBD2 covers 12 bases. With V trimmed by 4 bases and J by 2 bases, 13 bases remained unmatched. CDR1 is SGHDN and CDR2 is FVKESK in the germline V gene. This CDR3 region has 19 residues. In nucleotides, the CDR3 is TGTGCCAGCAGCCCTTGGACTAGCGGGGCTCTTCGTTACACAGATACGCAGTATTTT. Its protein is CASSPWTSGALRYTDTQYF.